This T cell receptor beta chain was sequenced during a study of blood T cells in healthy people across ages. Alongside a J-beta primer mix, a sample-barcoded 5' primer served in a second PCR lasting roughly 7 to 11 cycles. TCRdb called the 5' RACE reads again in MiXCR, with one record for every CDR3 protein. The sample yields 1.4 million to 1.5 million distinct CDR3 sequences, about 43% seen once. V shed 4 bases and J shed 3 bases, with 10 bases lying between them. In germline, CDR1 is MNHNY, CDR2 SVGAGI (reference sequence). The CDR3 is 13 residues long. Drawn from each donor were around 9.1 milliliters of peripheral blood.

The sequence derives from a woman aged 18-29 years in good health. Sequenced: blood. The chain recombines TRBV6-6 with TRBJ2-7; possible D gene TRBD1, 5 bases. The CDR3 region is CASSSTVNYEQYF. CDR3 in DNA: TGTGCCAGCAGTTCGACAGTTAACTACGAGCAGTACTTC.